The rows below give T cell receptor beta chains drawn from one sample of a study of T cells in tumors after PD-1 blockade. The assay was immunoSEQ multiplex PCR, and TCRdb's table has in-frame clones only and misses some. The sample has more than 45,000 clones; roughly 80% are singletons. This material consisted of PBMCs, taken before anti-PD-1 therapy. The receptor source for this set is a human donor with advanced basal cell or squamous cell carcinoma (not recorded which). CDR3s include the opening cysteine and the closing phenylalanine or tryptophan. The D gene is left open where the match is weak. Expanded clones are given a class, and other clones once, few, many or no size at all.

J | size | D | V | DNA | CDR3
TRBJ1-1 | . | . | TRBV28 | TGTGCCAGCAGTTTGATAAAGGCGGTGAACACTGAAGCTTTCTTT | CASSLIKAVNTEAFF
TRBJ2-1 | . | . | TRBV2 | TGTGCCAGCTTCAGGGTCTACAATGAGCAGTTCTTC | CASFRVYNEQFF
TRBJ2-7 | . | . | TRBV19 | TGTGCCAGTTCCCCCCAGGTTGGGAACTACGAGCAGTACTTC | CASSPQVGNYEQYF
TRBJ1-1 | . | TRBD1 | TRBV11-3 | TGTGCCAGCAGCCCAGGGGGAGGAGGGAACACTGAAGCTTTCTTT | CASSPGGGGNTEAFF
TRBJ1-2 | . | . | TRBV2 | TGTGCCAGCAGAGGAGGACAGAACAGGGCTAACTATGGCTACACCTTC | CASRGGQNRANYGYTF
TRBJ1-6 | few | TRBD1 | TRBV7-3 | TGTGCCAGCAGCTTAACCCCGGTGACAGGGGATTCACCCCTCCACTTT | CASSLTPVTGDSPLHF
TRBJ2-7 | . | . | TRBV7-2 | TGTGCCAGCGGACCCTCAGGGGCATACTACGAGCAGTACTTC | CASGPSGAYYEQYF
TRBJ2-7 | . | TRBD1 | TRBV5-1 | TGCGCCAGCAGCCCCCGGGACAGGGACTCCAACGAGCAGTACTTC | CASSPRDRDSNEQYF
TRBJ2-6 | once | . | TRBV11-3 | TGTGCCAGCAGCGGGGCTACTGGGGCCAACGTCCTGACTTTC | CASSGATGANVLTF
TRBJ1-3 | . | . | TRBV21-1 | TGTGCCAGCAGCAAATTAATATCGGGGATGTTGGGTGGAAACACCATATATTTT | CASSKLISGMLGGNTIYF
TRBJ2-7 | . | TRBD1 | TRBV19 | TGTGCCAGTAGAAGGACAGGGGCCGCCGATGGGGAGTACTTC | CASRRTGAADGEYF
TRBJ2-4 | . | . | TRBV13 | TGTGCCAGCAGCTTAGAAGGCAAAAACATTCAGTACTTC | CASSLEGKNIQYF
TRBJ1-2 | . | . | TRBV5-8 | TGTGCCAGCAGCTTAGCTAACTATGGCTACACCTTC | CASSLANYGYTF
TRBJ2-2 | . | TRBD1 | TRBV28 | TGTGCCAGCAGCTCCGGGACAGGGGACGCCGGGGAGCTGTTTTTT | CASSSGTGDAGELFF
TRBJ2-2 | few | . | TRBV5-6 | TGTGCCAGCAGCTTGGTCAGGGGTTATATCGGGGAGCTGTTTTTT | CASSLVRGYIGELFF
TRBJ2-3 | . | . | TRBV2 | TGTGCCAGCAGCTGGACATTCACAGATACGCAGTATTTT | CASSWTFTDTQYF
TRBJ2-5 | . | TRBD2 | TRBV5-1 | TGCGCCAGCAGCAAGAAGCGGGAGCCGGGGGAGACCCAGTACTTC | CASSKKREPGETQYF
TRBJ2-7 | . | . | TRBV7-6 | TGTGCCAGCAGCGCCCAATTCCTATACGAGCAGTACTTC | CASSAQFLYEQYF
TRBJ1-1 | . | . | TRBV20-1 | TGCAGTGCTAGTAAGGACACTGAAGCTTTCTTT | CSASKDTEAFF
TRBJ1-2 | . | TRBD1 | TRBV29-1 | TGCAGCGTTGGGACAGGGGGCAACTATGGCTACACCTTC | CSVGTGGNYGYTF
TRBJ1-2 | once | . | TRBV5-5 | TGTGCCAGCAGCTTGGGGGACATCTCTAACTATGGCTACACCTTC | CASSLGDISNYGYTF
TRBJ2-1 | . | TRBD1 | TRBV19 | TGTGCCAGTAGCAGGGGGCCCTACAATGAGCAGTTCTTC | CASSRGPYNEQFF
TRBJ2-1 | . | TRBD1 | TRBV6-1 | TGTGCCAGCAGTGAACCGCTGGGACAGACCTACTCCTACAATGAGCAGTTCTTC | CASSEPLGQTYSYNEQFF
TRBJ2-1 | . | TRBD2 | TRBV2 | TGTGCCAGCAGCGCGGGGGAGGGCCTCTACAATGAGCAGTTCTTC | CASSAGEGLYNEQFF
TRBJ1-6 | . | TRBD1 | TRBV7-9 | TGTGCCAGCAGCACGGACAGGGGATCTTCCTATAATTCACCCCTCCACTTT | CASSTDRGSSYNSPLHF